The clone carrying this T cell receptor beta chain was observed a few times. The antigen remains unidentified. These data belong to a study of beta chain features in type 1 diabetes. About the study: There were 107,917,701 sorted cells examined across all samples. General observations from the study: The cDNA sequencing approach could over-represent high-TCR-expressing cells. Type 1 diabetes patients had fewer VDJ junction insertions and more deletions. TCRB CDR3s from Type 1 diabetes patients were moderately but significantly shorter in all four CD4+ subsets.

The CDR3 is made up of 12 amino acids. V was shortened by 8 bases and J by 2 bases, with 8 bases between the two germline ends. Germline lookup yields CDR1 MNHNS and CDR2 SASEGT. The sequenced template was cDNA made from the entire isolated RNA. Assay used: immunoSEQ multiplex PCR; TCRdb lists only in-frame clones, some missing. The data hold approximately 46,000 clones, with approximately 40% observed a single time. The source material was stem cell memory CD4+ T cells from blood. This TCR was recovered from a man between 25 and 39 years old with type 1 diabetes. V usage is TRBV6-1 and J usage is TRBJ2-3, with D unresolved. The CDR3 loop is CASAGYTDTQYF. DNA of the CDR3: TGTGCCAGCGCAGGATACACAGATACGCAGTATTTT.